A selection of T cell receptor beta chains follows, all from one sample in a study of cytomegalovirus exposure and HLA in healthy donors. Some clones are missing from TCRdb's copy, which holds only in-frame ones; the method was immunoSEQ multiplex PCR. Of under 200,000 clones in the sample, under 85% were seen once. What was sequenced was PBMCs. These receptors were obtained from a female donor in good health and CMV-seronegative. Each CDR3 is given with its conserved first and last residue. D genes are given only for firm matches. Not every row has a clone size; where given, it reads once, few, many or a size class.

abundance,v_gene,len,d_gene,j_gene,CDR3nt,CDR3aa
-,TRBV28,15,-,TRBJ1-3,TGTGCCAGCAGTTTTATCAGGGCAATGGGAAACACCATATATTTT,CASSFIRAMGNTIYF
-,TRBV9,17,TRBD2,TRBJ2-7,TGTGCCAGCAGCGTAGCGGGGACTAGCGCCCAGGGGGGGGAGCAGTACTTC,CASSVAGTSAQGGEQYF
-,TRBV27,13,TRBD1,TRBJ2-7,TGTGCCAGCACCGAAGGACAGGGCTACGAGCAGTACTTC,CASTEGQGYEQYF
once,TRBV5-4,14,TRBD1,TRBJ1-2,TGTGCCAGCAGGTTCACAGGGGGCTACTATGGCTACACCTTC,CASRFTGGYYGYTF
-,TRBV18,12,-,TRBJ1-2,TGTGCCAGCTCACCACAGGGGTTTGACTACACCTTC,CASSPQGFDYTF
-,TRBV4-1,16,-,TRBJ2-1,TGCGCCAGCAGCCAAGATATTCTGGGAGTGTACAATGGGCAGTTCTTC,CASSQDILGVYNGQFF
-,TRBV10-3,12,-,TRBJ2-7,TGTGCCATCAGTGACGCTAGGGGCGAGCAGTACTTC,CAISDARGEQYF
-,TRBV5-6,15,-,TRBJ1-1,TGTGCCAGCAGCTCGTCTCGGGGTGGGCACACTGAAGCTTTCTTT,CASSSSRGGHTEAFF
-,TRBV6-5,12,TRBD2,TRBJ2-1,TGTGCCAGCAGACTAGCGTTCGATGAGCAGTTCTTC,CASRLAFDEQFF
once,TRBV7-2,15,TRBD2,TRBJ2-3,TGTGCCAGCAGCTTAGGGGCGGGAGGGCCAGATACGCAGTATTTT,CASSLGAGGPDTQYF
-,TRBV6-5,16,-,TRBJ2-1,TGTGCCAGCAGTTACTCAGCTGGTTCCTCCTACAATGAGCAGTTCTTC,CASSYSAGSSYNEQFF
-,TRBV2,15,-,TRBJ2-3,TGTGCCAGCACCCTGGGGGAGGAACACACAGATACGCAGTATTTT,CASTLGEEHTDTQYF
-,TRBV6-1,14,TRBD1,TRBJ1-2,TGTGCCAGCAGAAGGACAGGGGGTGACTATGGCTACACCTTC,CASRRTGGDYGYTF
-,TRBV4-1,13,TRBD1,TRBJ1-5,TGCGCCAGCAGCGAGACAGGGGTAGATCTCCAGCATTTT,CASSETGVDLQHF
-,TRBV18,15,TRBD2,TRBJ2-5,TGTGCCAGCTCACCAGGACTAGCGGGAGGAGAGACCCAGTACTTC,CASSPGLAGGETQYF
-,TRBV5-4,13,-,TRBJ2-1,TGTGCCAGCAGCTTGGCGCGGGGAAATGAGCAGTTCTTC,CASSLARGNEQFF
-,TRBV19,15,-,TRBJ2-7,TGTGCCAGTAGTATAGGGGCTCGTAGCTCCTACGAGCAGTACTTC,CASSIGARSSYEQYF
-,TRBV2,16,TRBD2,TRBJ2-3,TGTGCCAGCAGGCCGGGACTAGCGGGATCCACAGATACGCAGTATTTT,CASRPGLAGSTDTQYF
-,TRBV25-1,14,TRBD1,TRBJ2-1,TGTGCCAGCAGAAGACAGGGATCGGACAATGAGCAGTTCTTC,CASRRQGSDNEQFF
-,TRBV6-6,13,-,TRBJ2-7,TGTGCCAGCTCCGGGTCACACGACGACGAGCAGTACTTC,CASSGSHDDEQYF
-,TRBV9,16,-,TRBJ2-2,TGTGCCAGCAGCGTAGTCGGGGGAGGCACCACCGGGGAGCTGTTTTTT,CASSVVGGGTTGELFF
-,TRBV5-4,14,TRBD1,TRBJ1-2,TGTGCCAGCAGCTCTGGACAGGGATCCTATGGCTACACCTTC,CASSSGQGSYGYTF
few,TRBV10-3,12,-,TRBJ1-1,TGTGCCATCGGGAGGGCGAACACTGAAGCTTTCTTT,CAIGRANTEAFF
-,TRBV7-9,14,-,TRBJ2-1,TGTGCCAGCAGCTTAGTCGGTACCTACAATGAGCAGTTCTTC,CASSLVGTYNEQFF
-,TRBV4-1,17,TRBD1,TRBJ1-4,TGCGCCAGCAGCCAGTCGGACAGGGGAATACCTAGTGAAAAACTGTTTTTT,CASSQSDRGIPSEKLFF
-,TRBV5-4,15,TRBD1,TRBJ1-1,TGTGCCAGCAGCACCCGGACAGGGGCGAACACTGAAGCTTTCTTT,CASSTRTGANTEAFF
-,TRBV11-2,15,TRBD1,TRBJ1-6,TGTGCCAGCAGACTAAGGACAGGGTTGAATTCACCCCTCCACTTT,CASRLRTGLNSPLHF
-,TRBV2,16,TRBD1,TRBJ1-5,TGTGCCAGCAGTGAACCGAGGGGGCAGGGCAATCAGCCCCAGCATTTT,CASSEPRGQGNQPQHF
few,TRBV5-5,17,-,TRBJ2-6,TGTGCCAGCAGCTTGGTGGGGAGAAGCTCTGGGGCCAACGTCCTGACTTTC,CASSLVGRSSGANVLTF
few,TRBV7-3,11,-,TRBJ1-1,TGTGCCAGCAGCTTGGGGACAAAAGCTTTCTTT,CASSLGTKAFF
-,TRBV30,13,-,TRBJ2-3,TGTGCCTGGAGATCCCCTAGCACAGATACGCAGTATTTT,CAWRSPSTDTQYF
once,TRBV5-1,16,-,TRBJ2-3,TGCGCCAGCAGCTTGGTCGGACTCTCAACGGCAGATACGCAGTATTTT,CASSLVGLSTADTQYF
-,TRBV30,17,TRBD2,TRBJ2-3,TGTGCCTGGAGTGCCTTTGGACTAGCGGGAGGAGAAGATACGCAGTATTTT,CAWSAFGLAGGEDTQYF
few,TRBV10-3,14,-,TRBJ1-1,TGTGCCATCAGCCCAGACAGGATATACACTGAAGCTTTCTTT,CAISPDRIYTEAFF
-,TRBV5-1,19,TRBD2,TRBJ2-1,TGCGCCAGCAGCCCCAGAGCAGGAGATATAGCGGGAGGGGTCAATGAGCAGTTCTTC,CASSPRAGDIAGGVNEQFF
few,TRBV7-8,15,-,TRBJ1-1,TGTGCCAGCAGCTTAGCGGCCCGCGGGGAAGGCGAAGCTTTCTTT,CASSLAARGEGEAFF
-,TRBV5-1,14,-,TRBJ1-1,TGCGCCAGCAGCTTCGGGGTGGGAAACACTGAAGCTTTCTTT,CASSFGVGNTEAFF
once,TRBV29-1,13,-,TRBJ2-3,TGCAGCGTTGAAGAACAGGGTACAGATACGCAGTATTTT,CSVEEQGTDTQYF
-,TRBV5-1,18,-,TRBJ1-1,TGCGCCAGCAGGGTTGTTATTTCGGGGGGGGCGTGGGACACTGAAGCTTTCTTT,CASRVVISGGAWDTEAFF
-,TRBV30,14,-,TRBJ1-3,TGTGCCTGGAGTCCCAATACCTGGGCTAACACCATATATTTT,CAWSPNTWANTIYF
once,TRBV30,14,-,TRBJ2-3,TGTGCCTGGAAAAGGGGATTTAGCACAGATACGCAGTATTTT,CAWKRGFSTDTQYF
-,TRBV7-3,16,-,TRBJ2-2,TGTGCCAGCAGCTTATTGCTTGGCGGGGACACCGGGGAGCTGTTTTTT,CASSLLLGGDTGELFF
-,TRBV28,13,-,TRBJ1-5,TGTGCCAGCAGGGCGGGGGGTTTTCAGCCCCAGCATTTT,CASRAGGFQPQHF
-,TRBV10-1,8,-,TRBJ2-1,TGCGCCAGCAGTGCTTTAATCTTC,CASSALIF
-,TRBV28,11,-,TRBJ1-1,TGTGCCAGCAGTTTACCACATGAAGCTTTCTTT,CASSLPHEAFF
-,TRBV9,15,-,TRBJ2-2,TGTGCCAGCAGCGCCGAGGGCCGACTGACCGGGGAGCTGTTTTTT,CASSAEGRLTGELFF
-,TRBV18,13,-,TRBJ1-6,TGTGCCAGCTCACCGATGTCAGAGGCACCCCTCCACTTT,CASSPMSEAPLHF
-,TRBV2,16,-,TRBJ1-2,TGTGCCAGCAGTCAAAGGCTACAGGGAACTAACTATGGCTACACCTTC,CASSQRLQGTNYGYTF
-,TRBV4-2,15,TRBD2,TRBJ2-7,TGTGCCAGCAGATTTCTAGCGGGGGGATCCTACGAGCAGTACTTC,CASRFLAGGSYEQYF
-,TRBV9,14,-,TRBJ2-5,TGTGCCAGCAGCGTAGGGCGGAGCCAAGAGACCCAGTACTTC,CASSVGRSQETQYF
once,TRBV6-5,13,TRBD2,TRBJ2-5,TGTGCCAGCAGTGGACTAGAGGGAGAGACCCAGTACTTC,CASSGLEGETQYF
-,TRBV30,14,-,TRBJ1-1,TGTGCCTGGAGTGTTAAGGGACTGGGCACTGAAGCTTTCTTT,CAWSVKGLGTEAFF